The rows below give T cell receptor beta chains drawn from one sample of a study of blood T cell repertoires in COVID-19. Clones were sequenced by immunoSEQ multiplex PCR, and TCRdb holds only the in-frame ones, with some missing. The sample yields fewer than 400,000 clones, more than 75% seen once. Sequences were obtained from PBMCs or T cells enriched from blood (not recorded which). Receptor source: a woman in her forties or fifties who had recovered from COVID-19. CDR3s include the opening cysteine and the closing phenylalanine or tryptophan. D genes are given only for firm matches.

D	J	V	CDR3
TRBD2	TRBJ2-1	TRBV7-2	CASSGGRFGSGGMAEQFF
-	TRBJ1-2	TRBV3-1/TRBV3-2	CASSPRGGTYGYTF
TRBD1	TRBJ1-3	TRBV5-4	CASRAGTGGNTIYF
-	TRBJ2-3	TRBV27	CASSFQGSTDTQYF
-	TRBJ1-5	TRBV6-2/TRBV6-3	CASSYPAGNQPQHF
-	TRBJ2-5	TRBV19	CASSIYRNQETQYF
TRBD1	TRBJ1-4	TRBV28	CASSSPSVGQGEKLFF
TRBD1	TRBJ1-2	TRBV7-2	CASSWGQLYGYTF
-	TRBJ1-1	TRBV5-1	CASRQGPSTEAFF
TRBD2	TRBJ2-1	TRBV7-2	CASSLEVWRGGQNEQFF